Following are 20 T cell receptor beta chains from one sample sequenced in a study of blood T cell repertoires in COVID-19. Only in-frame clones appear in the TCRdb table, and some are missing; sequencing was by immunoSEQ multiplex PCR. The sample carries about 240,000 clones, approximately 85% recorded once. Material: peripheral blood. Receptors were obtained from a man older than 75 with acute or convalescent COVID-19.

This chain joins TRBV10-2 and TRBJ1-1; D gene uncertain. This CDR3 contains 17 residues. The ends were cut back, 7 bases at V and 3 bases at J, with 24 bases in the middle. CDR1 and CDR2 from the germline V gene are WSHSY and SAAADI. CDR3 loop: CASKDPGTREADTEAFF. DNA of the CDR3: TGCGCCAGCAAAGACCCTGGCACGCGGGAGGCTGACACTGAAGCTTTCTTT.

This chain links TRBV4-2 with TRBJ1-2; D uncertain. The CDR3 length is 18 residues. Trimming stripped 1 base from V and 2 bases from J, with 20 bases between. Germline CDR1 LGHNA, CDR2 YNFKEQ. The CDR3 nucleotides read TGTGCCAGCAGCCAAGTGACTCGGGGTCACCTTGGCAACTATGGCTACACCTTC. Its translation: CASSQVTRGHLGNYGYTF.

Concerning this clone: The same CDR3 is also encoded by other DNA sequences in this sample. This chain joins TRBV29-1 and TRBJ2-2; D unresolved. CDR3 length equals 11 residues. V gave up 6 bases and J gave up 3 bases, with 5 bases separating them. The germline V gene has CDR1 SQVTM and CDR2 ANQGSEA. This CDR3 reads CSVRDTGELFF. CDR3 sequence (DNA): TGCAGCGTCCGGGACACCGGGGAGCTGTTTTTT.

The chain recombines TRBV19 with TRBJ1-1; TRBD1 aligns across 9 bases. The junction had 4 bases not matched to a gene; V was cut back by 6 bases and J by 8 bases. There are 12 residues in the CDR3. Germline V CDR1 and CDR2: LNHDA, SQIVND (reference sequence). The CDR3 sequence is CASRPGQGEAFF. The CDR3 DNA follows: TGTGCCAGTAGGCCAGGACAGGGGGAAGCTTTCTTT.

The V gene is TRBV15, the J gene TRBJ2-5, with D uncertain. The CDR3 totals 12 residues. The germline V gene encodes CDR1 LNHNV and CDR2 YYDKDF (reference sequence). Trimming shortened V by 2 bases and J by 2 bases, and 3 bases separated the two germline ends. The chain's CDR3 is CATSRLQETQYF. The CDR3 coding sequence is TGTGCCACCAGCAGACTTCAAGAGACCCAGTACTTC.

A word on this clone: Different DNA sequences within this sample yield the same CDR3. V and J are TRBV18 and TRBJ1-5; a weak D match, TRBD1 (5 bases). Germline values: CDR1 KGHSH, CDR2 LQKENI. The CDR3 is 14 residues long. V was trimmed by 2 bases and J by 1 base, leaving 6 bases between them. CDR3: CASSPGGSNQPQHF. The CDR3 nucleotides read TGTGCCAGCTCACCAGGGGGGAGCAATCAGCCCCAGCATTTT.

This clone is a singleton in its sample. This chain connects TRBV28 to TRBJ1-2; 12 bases align to TRBD1. The V gene's germline CDR1 is MDHEN and CDR2 SYDVKM. This CDR3 has 20 amino acids. V lost 5 bases and J lost 6; bases outside the gene matches: 22. The CDR3 here is CASSVTRSGTGGLWTDGYTF. In nucleotides, the CDR3 is TGTGCCAGCAGTGTAACACGTTCCGGGACAGGGGGCTTGTGGACCGATGGCTACACCTTC.

The J gene is TRBJ1-2, the V gene TRBV19; weak D call: TRBD1 (6 bases). Germline CDR1 LNHDA, CDR2 SQIVND (reference sequence). The CDR3 is 15 residues long. V shed 6 bases and J shed 6 bases, with 20 bases lying between them. The CDR3 region has the DNA TGTGCCAGTAGAACTGACCAGGGGATTATCGATGGCTACACCTTC. Translating it yields CASRTDQGIIDGYTF.

Comment on this clone: Mismatch with germline at one junction end may stem from a read error. This rearrangement joins TRBV7-7 to TRBJ2-3; TRBD1 is a possible D gene (6 bases). In germline, CDR1 is SSHAT, CDR2 FNYEAQ (reference sequence). This CDR3 contains 15 residues. The CDR3: CASSLSGAAPSTQYF. As DNA, the CDR3 is TGTGCTAGCAGCTTATCAGGGGCCGCCCCGAGTACGCAGTATTTT.

This chain joins TRBV19 and TRBJ1-6; 7 nucleotides line up with TRBD1. Trimming cost V 2 bases and J 10 bases; bases outside gene matches: 17. Germline V lookup: CDR1 LNHDA, CDR2 SQIVND (reference sequence). The CDR3 covers 18 residues. This chain's CDR3 is CASSISVSGTALRSPLHF. The CDR3 coding sequence is TGTGCCAGTAGTATAAGCGTCTCCGGGACAGCCCTAAGATCACCCCTCCACTTT.

The rearrangement joins TRBV3-1 (or the pseudogene TRBV3-2) to TRBJ1-1, with D perhaps matching TRBD1 (5 bases). Germline CDR1 and CDR2: LGHDT and YNNKEL (reference sequence). The CDR3 is made up of 13 amino acids. Trimming stripped 2 bases from V and 5 bases from J, with 9 bases between. The CDR3 here is CASSQQGLTEAFF. The CDR3 DNA sequence: TGTGCCAGCAGCCAACAGGGCTTGACTGAAGCTTTCTTT.

The table lists this clone with a count of one. The chain is built from TRBV28 and TRBJ1-6, with D uncertain. V shed 7 bases and J shed 4 bases, with 14 bases lying between them. The CDR3 spans 15 residues. Germline V lookup: CDR1 MDHEN, CDR2 SYDVKM. This CDR3 is CASTLPAGYNSPLHF. Here the CDR3 DNA reads TGTGCCAGCACCCTCCCTGCGGGGTATAATTCACCCCTCCACTTT. Using reference TRBV28 and TRBJ1-6 for the parts outside the CDR3, the full variable domain is DVKVTQSSRYLVKRTGEKVFLECVQDMDHENMFWYRQDPGLGLRLIYFSYDVKMKEKGDIPEGYSVSREKKERFSLILESASTNQTSMYLCASTLPAGYNSPLHFGNGTRLTVT.

This clone was counted a few times. This chain connects TRBV29-1 to TRBJ1-4, with a possible D match to TRBD1 (6 bases). The CDR3 loop spans 13 amino acids. Between the trimmed V and J ends, which lost 4 bases and 4 bases, there was a span of 10 bases. Germline CDR1 is SQVTM and CDR2 is ANQGSEA. The CDR3 reads CSVGGGINEKLFF. CDR3 bases: TGCAGCGTTGGGGGGGGCATTAATGAAAAACTGTTTTTT.

The chain is built from TRBV27 and TRBJ2-2; tentative D call: TRBD2 (5 bases). With 6 bases removed from V and 0 bases from J, the gap between germline ends came to 14 bases. Germline V CDR1 and CDR2: MNHEY, SMNVEV (reference sequence). This CDR3 has 16 residues. The CDR3 nucleotides read TGTGCCAGCAGGAGGGTTACCGGTTCGAACACCGGGGAGCTGTTTTTT. Translated: CASRRVTGSNTGELFF.

This clone came up once. The rearrangement uses TRBV7-9 and TRBJ2-3; 8 bases line up with TRBD2. CDR1 SEHNR and CDR2 FQNEAQ come from the germline V gene (reference sequence). Losses at the gene ends were 5 bases for V and 6 bases for J; bases not matched to a gene: 7. This CDR3 contains 14 residues. CDR3 sequence: CASSPRVAGDTQYF. For the CDR3, the DNA is TGTGCCAGCAGCCCCAGGGTAGCGGGGGATACGCAGTATTTT.

V and J are TRBV10-3 and TRBJ2-2; 7 nucleotides match TRBD1. The CDR3 contains 17 residues. Trimming took 3 bases from V and 2 from J; bases not matched to a gene: 9. Germline CDR1 reads ENHRY; CDR2 reads SYGVKD. As DNA, the CDR3 is TGTGCCATCAGTGACCGGGACAGAGGGATAAACACCGGGGAGCTGTTTTTT. It is translated as CAISDRDRGINTGELFF.

This chain connects TRBV5-1 to TRBJ2-7; 12 nucleotides align to TRBD2. The junction had 6 bases not matched to a gene; V was cut back by 1 base and J by 7 bases. CDR1 is SGHRS, CDR2 YFSETQ, per germline. This CDR3 has 15 amino acids. In DNA, the CDR3 is TGCGCCAGCAGCTTGACCCTAGCGGGGGGGCTTGAGCAGTACTTC. Amino acids: CASSLTLAGGLEQYF.

The V and J genes are TRBV4-2 and TRBJ2-1; no clear D. Looked up from germline, CDR1 is LGHNA and CDR2 is YNFKEQ. Trimming cost V 1 base and J 4 bases, with 8 bases left between them. There are 14 residues in the CDR3. CDR3 in amino acids: CASSQGKEYNEQFF. The CDR3 DNA reads as TGTGCCAGCAGCCAAGGAAAGGAGTACAATGAGCAGTTCTTC.

The gene calls are TRBV28 and TRBJ1-2, with D possibly matching TRBD1 (5 bases). Germline CDR1 and CDR2: MDHEN and SYDVKM. Trimming stripped 2 bases from V and 2 bases from J, with 9 bases between. This CDR3 spans 14 amino acids. The CDR3 spells CASSLGAANYGYTF. DNA of the CDR3: TGTGCCAGCAGTTTAGGGGCGGCCAACTATGGCTACACCTTC.

This clone was detected once. The chain uses TRBV6-1 and TRBJ2-5, with 8 positions matching TRBD2. The J segment lost 0 bases and the V segment lost 2 bases, leaving 2 bases of the junction unmatched. Germline CDR1 is MNHNS and CDR2 is SASEGT. The CDR3 covers 15 residues. The CDR3, as DNA: TGTGCCAGCAGTGAATTAGCGGGGAACCAAGAGACCCAGTACTTC. Encoded protein: CASSELAGNQETQYF.